This T cell receptor beta chain was sequenced during a study of CD8 T cells in ankylosing spondylitis. Study observations and caveats: Disease-linked clones had a CD8+ phenotype and relatively low frequency in peripheral blood. Several highly homologous variants made up a TCR beta motif that seemed to typify ankylosing spondylitis blood.

Each TCR beta library was made by quantitative 5'-RACE that incorporated molecular barcodes. Via MiXCR, TCRdb re-called the 5' RACE reads, giving one row per CDR3 protein. This sample has 800,000 to 900,000 distinct CDR3 sequences, with approximately 12% found just once. Trimming removed 2 bases at V and 2 bases at J, with 13 bases between. The CDR3 covers 17 residues. The germline gives CDR1 MNHEY, CDR2 SVGEGT. This clonotype occurred a few times. Its antigen is currently unknown. Sequencing was done on a sample of blood, either unsorted or a sorted T cell fraction (not recorded which). This clonotype was obtained from a male donor with ankylosing spondylitis. The chain couples TRBV6-2 or TRBV6-3 to TRBJ2-6; the D is unclear. CDR3 sequence: CASSYSLAAAGANVLTF. DNA of the CDR3: TGTGCCAGCAGTTACAGTCTCGCAGCAGCTGGGGCCAACGTCCTGACTTTC.